This TCR beta chain was recovered during a study of cytomegalovirus exposure and HLA in healthy donors. The repertoire was sequenced with immunoSEQ multiplex PCR; TCRdb's copy has only in-frame clones and lacks some. The table has about 120,000 clones, 80% to 90% seen once. The specimen sequenced was PBMCs. The receptor was isolated from a woman aged 18 to 35 in good health and CMV-seronegative.

The CDR3 sequence is CASLQDHATYEQYF. CDR3 DNA sequence: TGTGCCAGCTTACAGGACCATGCGACCTACGAGCAGTACTTC. V is TRBV2 and J is TRBJ2-7; D possibly corresponds to TRBD1 (5 bases). The CDR3 runs 14 residues. Between the trimmed V and J ends, which lost 8 bases and 2 bases, there was a span of 16 bases. CDR1 and CDR2 (germline): SNHLY, FYNNEI.